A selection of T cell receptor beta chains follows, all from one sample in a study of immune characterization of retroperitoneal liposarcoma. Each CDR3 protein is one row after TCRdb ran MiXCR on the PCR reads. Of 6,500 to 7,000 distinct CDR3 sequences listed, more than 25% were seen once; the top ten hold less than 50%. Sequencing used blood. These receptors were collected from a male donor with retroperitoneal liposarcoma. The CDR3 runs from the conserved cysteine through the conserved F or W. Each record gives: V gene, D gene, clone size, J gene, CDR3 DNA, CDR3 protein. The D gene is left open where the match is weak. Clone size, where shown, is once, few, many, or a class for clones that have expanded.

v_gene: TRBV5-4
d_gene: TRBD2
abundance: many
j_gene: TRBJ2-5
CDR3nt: TGTGCCAGCAGCTTGGGTAGCGGGGGGCTCCAAGAGACCCAGTACTTC
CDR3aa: CASSLGSGGLQETQYF

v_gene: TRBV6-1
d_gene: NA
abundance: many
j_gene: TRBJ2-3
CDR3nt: TGTGCCAGCAGTGATTTTCGGCAGGGCCGCACAGATACGCAGTATTTT
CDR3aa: CASSDFRQGRTDTQYF

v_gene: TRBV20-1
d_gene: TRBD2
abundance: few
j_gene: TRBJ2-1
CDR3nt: TGCAGTGCTAGAGACCTAACGACTAGCGGGGGGAAAAACAATGAGCAGTTCTTC
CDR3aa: CSARDLTTSGGKNNEQFF

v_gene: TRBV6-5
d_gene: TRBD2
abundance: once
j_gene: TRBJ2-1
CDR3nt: TGTGCCAGCATTCGGGTAGCGGGAGGGCCTGGCAATGAGCAGTTCTTC
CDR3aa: CASIRVAGGPGNEQFF

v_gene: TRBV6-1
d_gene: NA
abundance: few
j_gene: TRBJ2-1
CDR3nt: TGTGCCAGCAGAAAGGCGGGACCGGGTCCCTACGAGCAGTTCTTC
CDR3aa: CASRKAGPGPYEQFF

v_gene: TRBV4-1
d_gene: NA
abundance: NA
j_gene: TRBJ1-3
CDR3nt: TGCGCCAGCAGCCAAGATTGGGGAAACACCATATATTTT
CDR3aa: CASSQDWGNTIYF

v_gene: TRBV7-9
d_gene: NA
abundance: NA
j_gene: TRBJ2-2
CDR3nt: TGTGCCAGCAGCTTAGAGGGGACATTTGAGCTGTTTTTT
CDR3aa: CASSLEGTFELFF

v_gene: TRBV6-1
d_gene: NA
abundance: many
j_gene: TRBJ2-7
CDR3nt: TGTGCCAGCAGTGCAGTACAGAACTCCAATGAGCAGTACTTC
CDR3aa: CASSAVQNSNEQYF

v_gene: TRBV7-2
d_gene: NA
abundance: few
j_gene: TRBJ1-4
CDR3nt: TGTGCCAGCAGCTTAGGGCCGGTAAAGAGGAGACTGTTTTTT
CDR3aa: CASSLGPVKRRLFF

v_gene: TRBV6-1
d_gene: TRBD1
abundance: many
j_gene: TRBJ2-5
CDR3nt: TGTGCCAGCAGTTCTGGGACAGAAAATGAGCAGTACTTC
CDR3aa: CASSSGTENEQYF

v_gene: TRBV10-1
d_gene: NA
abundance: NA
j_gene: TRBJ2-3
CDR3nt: TGCGCCAGCAGTGAGACTAGCACAGATACGCAGTATTTT
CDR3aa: CASSETSTDTQYF

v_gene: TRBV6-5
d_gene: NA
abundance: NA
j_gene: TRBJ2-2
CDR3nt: TGTGCCAGCAGTTACTACGGGACGGCAAACACCGGGGAGCTGTTTTTT
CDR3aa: CASSYYGTANTGELFF

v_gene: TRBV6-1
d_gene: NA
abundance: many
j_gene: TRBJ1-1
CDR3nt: TGTGCCAGCAGGGGACACCTGAACACTGAAGCTTTCTTT
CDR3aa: CASRGHLNTEAFF

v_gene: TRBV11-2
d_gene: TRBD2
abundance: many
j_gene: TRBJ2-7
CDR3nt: TGTGCCAGCAGCTCTAACGTGAGGGCAGCGGGGTCCTACAATGAGCAGTACTTC
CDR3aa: CASSSNVRAAGSYNEQYF

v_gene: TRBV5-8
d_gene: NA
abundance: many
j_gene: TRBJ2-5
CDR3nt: TGTGCCAGCAGCTTAGGGAACAGGGATACGCAGACCCAGTACTTC
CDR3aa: CASSLGNRDTQTQYF

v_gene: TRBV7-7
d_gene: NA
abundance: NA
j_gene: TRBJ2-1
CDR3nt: TGTGCCAGCAGCTCGTCACAGGTAGCCTACAATGAGCAGTTCTTC
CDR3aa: CASSSSQVAYNEQFF

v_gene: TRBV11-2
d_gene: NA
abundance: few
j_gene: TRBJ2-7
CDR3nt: TGTGCCAGCAGCTTTAATTGGGGCTACGAGCAGTACTTC
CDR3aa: CASSFNWGYEQYF

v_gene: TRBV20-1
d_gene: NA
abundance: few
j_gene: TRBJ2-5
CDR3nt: TGCAGTGCTAGGATAATAGCCCCCGACCAAGAGACCCAGTACTTC
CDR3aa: CSARIIAPDQETQYF

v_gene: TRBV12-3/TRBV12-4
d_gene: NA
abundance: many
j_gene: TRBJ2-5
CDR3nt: TGTGCCAGCAGTTTACGCCGACGGGAGCAGTACTTC
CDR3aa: CASSLRRREQYF

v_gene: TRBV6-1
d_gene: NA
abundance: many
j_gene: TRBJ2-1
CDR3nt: TGTGCCAGCAGTACCTCAAGGGCGTACGCCTACAATGAGCAGTTCTTC
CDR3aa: CASSTSRAYAYNEQFF

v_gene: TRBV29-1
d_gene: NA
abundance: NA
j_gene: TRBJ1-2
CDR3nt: TGCAGCGTTAGAGAACCGGGGGGCTACACCTTC
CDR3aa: CSVREPGGYTF

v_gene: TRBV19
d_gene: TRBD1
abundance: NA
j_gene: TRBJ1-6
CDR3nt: TGTGCCAGTAGTAGGGACAGGGATTCACCCCTCCACTTT
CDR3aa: CASSRDRDSPLHF

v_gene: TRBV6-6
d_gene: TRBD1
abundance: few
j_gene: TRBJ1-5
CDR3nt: TGTGCCAGCAGTTTTGGACAGGGAAGCCAGCCCCAGCATTTT
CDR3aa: CASSFGQGSQPQHF

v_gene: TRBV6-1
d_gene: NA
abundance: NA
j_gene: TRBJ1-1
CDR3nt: TGTGCCAGCAGTCCGGGCCGGCAGAACACTGAAGCTTTCTTT
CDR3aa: CASSPGRQNTEAFF

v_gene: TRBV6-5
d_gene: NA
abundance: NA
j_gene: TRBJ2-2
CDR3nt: TGTGCCAGCAGTTACAGGGATTTGAACACCGGGGAGCTGTTTTTT
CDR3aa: CASSYRDLNTGELFF

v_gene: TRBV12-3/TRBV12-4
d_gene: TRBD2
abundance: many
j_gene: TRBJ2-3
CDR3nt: TGTGCCAGCAGGAGGACTAGCGGGGGCACAGATACGCAGTATTTT
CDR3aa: CASRRTSGGTDTQYF

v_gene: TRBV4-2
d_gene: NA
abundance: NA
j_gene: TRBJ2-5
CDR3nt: TGTGCCAGCAGCCAAGATTCCTCGGTTAAAGAGACCCAGTACTTC
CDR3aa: CASSQDSSVKETQYF